This T cell receptor beta chain appears in the sequencing data of a study of T cell repertoires in cytomegalovirus infection (dated by TCRdb to between 2019 and 2020). Concerning the study at large: Peptide stimulations targeted recently identified HLA-C-restricted CMV epitopes, whose presentation resists viral immunomodulation, together with well-studied HLA-B-restricted epitopes. The HLA type of each donor mattered for the analysis, because public TCR beta signatures pointed to carriage of CMV infection along with the matching HLA type.

CDR1 is given as MNHEY and CDR2 as SMNVEV, both from the germline V gene (reference sequence). The germline V end is reduced by 5 bases and the J end by 6 bases; junction bases left unmatched: 4. The CDR3 goes from the cysteine to the phenylalanine over 12 residues. Only the CDR3 portion is preserved as DNA: 36 bases, with reading frame beginning at the first base. This sample's treatment or condition label indicates: in vitro stimulation with specific CMV peptide epitopes to enrich CMV-specific T cells. The full study reports these points: The ex vivo response was dominated by HLA-C-restricted CMV-specific TCR beta clonotypes, and the single most frequent clonotype in two of eight donors was supplied by these HLA-C-restricted clonotypes. Carriers of CMV infection plus the relevant HLA type were discriminated by the cumulative frequency of public TCR beta family members in the study cohort and in an independent roughly 370-donor cohort.

The sequencer listed for this sample is Illumina HiSeq 1500. TCRdb's own reprocessing of the public reads used fastp at Q25 and MiXCR and kept productive beta chains. Rows merge per CDR3 protein into single entries with the most common DNA and genes. The sample yields about 920,000 distinct CDR3 sequences; approximately 32% were counted once. Roughly an eighth of the sample lies in the top ten. This clonotype was recorded a few times. It lacks a known antigen. Per-base quality was not reported, and no clone a single base away is much larger than it. This clonotype was obtained from a human donor in good health (CMV status not recorded). Some clones in this sample may be carry-over from other donors' samples. The chain employs TRBV27 and TRBJ2-7; a stretch of 7 junction bases matches TRBD1. This specimen was cultured CD8+ T cells from PBMCs, taken from culture after CMV antigen stimulation. In nucleotides, the sequence is TGTGCCAGCAGTATACAGGGGCGCGAGCAGTACTTC. Translation gives CASSIQGREQYF.